The T cell receptor (beta chain) described here comes from a study of beta chain features in type 1 diabetes (dated by TCRdb to the late 2010s). As for the study more broadly: No differences in mean age, gender distribution, total cell number or subset yield were found between patients and healthy donors. Regulatory and stem cell-like memory subsets were isolated from only 8 patients and roughly 8 healthy donors, whereas naive and central memory subsets came from all 30 or so donors. Across all samples, around 100 million sorted cells were examined, and cell number per subset correlated strongly with RNA yield. In the study, recently diagnosed type 1 diabetes patients and matched healthy donors were compared on the TCRB repertoires of their sorted circulating CD4+ T cell subsets. What the research found in general, with its limitations: Because cDNA was sequenced instead of genomic DNA, highly expressing activated cells could be over-represented, though the groups showed no difference in activation or CD3 levels. Naive, central memory and regulatory TCRB repertoires appeared to be more alike among patients than among healthy donors. Fewer insertions and more nucleotide deletions at VDJ recombination sites were observed in patients with type 1 diabetes, implying thymic rearrangement abnormalities. In all four CD4+ subsets, TCRB CDR3 length was moderately but significantly shorter in type 1 diabetes patients. HLA sub-analyses involved small numbers of individuals, so any influence of HLA type on TCRB rearrangement remained unresolved. Shorter templates might be favored by PCR, yet because patient and control samples were amplified and corrected together, any such skew would affect both groups equally.

All of the isolated RNA was reverse transcribed with the High Capacity cDNA Reverse Transcription Kit, so expressed TCRB transcripts were sequenced. Naive, central memory and regulatory T cell samples underwent deep immunoSEQ sequencing, averaging about 3.5 million total reads per sample. Sorted cells were lysed in RLT buffer, and RNA was extracted using DNase-treated RNeasy Micro or Mini kits according to cell number. To prevent cross-contamination, every cell subset was processed on its own, while patient and healthy donor samples were processed together. TCRB sequences were amplified from cDNA with the immunoSEQ multiplex PCR, producing 87-bp fragments spanning the CDR3 region. Sequencing of the amplicons was done on the Illumina HiSeq platform. Per the source publication's procedure: Synthetic template baselines were used to correct PCR bias computationally, reads within Hamming distance 2 were collapsed, and singletons that could not be merged were discarded. By aligning reads against IMGT, V, D and J genes, CDR3 length, and insertions or deletions at six rearrangement sites were assigned. Within each subset, clonotype counts were normalized to sorted cell number, after which true diversity and Gini coefficients were computed with the tcR R package. The overlap coefficient, calculated on TCRB nucleotide sequences, was used to measure repertoire sharing. Out-of-frame TCRB sequences from naive cells were analyzed to stand in for the pre-selection repertoire. TCRdb re-hosts the immuneACCESS table, in-frame sequences only. Its copies lack some clones; in the studies checked, an unresolved V gene accounts for under half of them, and the cause for the rest is not known. V and J calls and clone size are those listed in that table; D and trimming were worked out from the DNA. For this sample there are about 930,000 clones; roughly 17% appear just once. 0.023% of the sample belongs to the ten largest clones.

The germline V gene specifies SGDLS as CDR1 and YYNGEE as CDR2. There are 15 amino acids in the CDR3, from cysteine to phenylalanine inclusive. Only CDR3 DNA remains: 45 bases, in frame from the first base. Relative to germline, V is 0 bases shorter and J is 6 bases shorter, with 12 bases between their ends. Each donor gave one peripheral blood draw, roughly 0.11 L on average, collected into heparinised tubes. A BD FACSAria II and a panel including CD45RO, CCR7, CD25, CD127, CD95 and CD27 were used to sort naive, central memory, regulatory and stem cell-like memory CD4+ T cells. All sorted populations exceeded 95% purity. PBMCs were isolated immediately by Lymphoprep density gradient centrifugation and stained directly without culture. So that batch effects would be minimized, each experiment stained and sorted samples in pairs, pairing one healthy donor with one patient. This clone was picked up a small number of times. Its antigen has not been determined. Per-base qualities were not stored, and no clone one base away is much larger.

The source is a woman aged 18-35 years in good health. The sequence joins TRBV9 to TRBJ1-4; no confident D gene assignment can be made. Sequencing was performed on naive CD4+ T cells from blood. In light of the paper, this sample's cell subset or site label describes: true naive CD4+ T cells. The sequenced DNA is TGTGCCAGCAGCGTAGGGTGGGGTAAGGATGAAAAACTGTTTTTT. Its protein is CASSVGWGKDEKLFF.